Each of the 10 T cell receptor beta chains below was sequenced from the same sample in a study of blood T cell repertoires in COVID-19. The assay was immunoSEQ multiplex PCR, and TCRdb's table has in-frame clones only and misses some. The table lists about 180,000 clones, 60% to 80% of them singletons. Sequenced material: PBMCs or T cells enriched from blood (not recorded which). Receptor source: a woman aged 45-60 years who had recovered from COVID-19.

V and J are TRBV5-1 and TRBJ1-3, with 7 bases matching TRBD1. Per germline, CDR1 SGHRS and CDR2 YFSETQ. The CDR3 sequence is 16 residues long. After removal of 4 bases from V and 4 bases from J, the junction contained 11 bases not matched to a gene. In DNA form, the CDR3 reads TGCGCCAGCAGCGTACTCCCTCAGGGGGAGGGAAACACCATATATTTT. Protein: CASSVLPQGEGNTIYF. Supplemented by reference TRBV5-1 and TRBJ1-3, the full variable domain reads KAGVTQTPRYLIKTRGQQVTLSCSPISGHRSVSWYQQTPGQGLQFLFEYFSETQRNKGNFPGRFSGRQFSNSRSEMNVSTLELGDSALYLCASSVLPQGEGNTIYFGEGSWLTVV.

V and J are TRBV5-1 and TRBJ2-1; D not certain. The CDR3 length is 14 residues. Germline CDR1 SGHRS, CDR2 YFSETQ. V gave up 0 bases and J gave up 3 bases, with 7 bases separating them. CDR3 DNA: TGCGCCAGCAGCTTGGCGCCGGGCTACAATGAGCAGTTCTTC. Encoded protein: CASSLAPGYNEQFF. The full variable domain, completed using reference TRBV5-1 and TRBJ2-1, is KAGVTQTPRYLIKTRGQQVTLSCSPISGHRSVSWYQQTPGQGLQFLFEYFSETQRNKGNFPGRFSGRQFSNSRSEMNVSTLELGDSALYLCASSLAPGYNEQFFGPGTRLTVL.

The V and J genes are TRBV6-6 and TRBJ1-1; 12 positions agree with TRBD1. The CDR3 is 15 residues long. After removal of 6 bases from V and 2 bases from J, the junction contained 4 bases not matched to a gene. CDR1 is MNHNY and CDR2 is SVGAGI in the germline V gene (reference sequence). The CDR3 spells CASRGTGGSNTEAFF. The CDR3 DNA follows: TGTGCCAGCAGGGGGACAGGGGGCTCTAACACTGAAGCTTTCTTT.

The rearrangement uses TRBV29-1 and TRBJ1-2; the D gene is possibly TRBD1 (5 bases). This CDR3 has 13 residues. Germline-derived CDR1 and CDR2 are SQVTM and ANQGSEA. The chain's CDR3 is CTTQLGGNYGYTF. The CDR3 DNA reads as TGCACCACGCAGCTCGGGGGAAACTATGGCTACACCTTC.

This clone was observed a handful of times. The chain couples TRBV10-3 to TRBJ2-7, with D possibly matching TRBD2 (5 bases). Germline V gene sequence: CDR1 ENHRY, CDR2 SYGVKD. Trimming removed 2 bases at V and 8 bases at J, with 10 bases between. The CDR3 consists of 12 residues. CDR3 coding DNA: TGTGCCATCAGTGAGCCTCGGGAAAAGCAGTACTTC. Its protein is CAISEPREKQYF.

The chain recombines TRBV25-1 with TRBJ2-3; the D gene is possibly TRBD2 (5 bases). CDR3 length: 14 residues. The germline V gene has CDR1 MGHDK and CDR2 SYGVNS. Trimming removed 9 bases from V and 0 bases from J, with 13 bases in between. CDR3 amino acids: CASVTGDSTDTQYF. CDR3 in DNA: TGTGCCAGTGTCACCGGGGATAGCACAGATACGCAGTATTTT.

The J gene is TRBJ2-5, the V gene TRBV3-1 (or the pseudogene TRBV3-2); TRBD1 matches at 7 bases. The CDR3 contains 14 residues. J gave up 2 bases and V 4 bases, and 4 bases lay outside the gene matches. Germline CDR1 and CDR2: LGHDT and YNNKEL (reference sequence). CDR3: CASSPRDSQETQYF. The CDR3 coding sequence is TGTGCCAGCAGCCCCCGGGACAGTCAAGAGACCCAGTACTTC.

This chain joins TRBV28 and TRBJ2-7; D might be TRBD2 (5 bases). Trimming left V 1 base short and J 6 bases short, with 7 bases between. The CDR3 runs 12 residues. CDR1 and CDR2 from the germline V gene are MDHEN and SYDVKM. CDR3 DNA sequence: TGTGCCAGCAGTTTATCTAGCTCCGAGCAGTACTTC. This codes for CASSLSSSEQYF.

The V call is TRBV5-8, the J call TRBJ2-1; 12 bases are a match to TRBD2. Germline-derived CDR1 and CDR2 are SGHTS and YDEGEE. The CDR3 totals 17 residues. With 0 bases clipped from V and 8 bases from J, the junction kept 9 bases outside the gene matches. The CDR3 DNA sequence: TGTGCCAGCAGCTTGGGACTAGCGGGAGCAAGCGGGGATGAGCAGTTCTTC. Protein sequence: CASSLGLAGASGDEQFF.

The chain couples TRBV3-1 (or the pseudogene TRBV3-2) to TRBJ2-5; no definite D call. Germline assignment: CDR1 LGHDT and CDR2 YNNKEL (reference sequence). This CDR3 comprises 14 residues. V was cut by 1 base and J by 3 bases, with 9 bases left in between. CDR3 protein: CASSQGPQEETQYF. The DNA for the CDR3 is TGTGCCAGCAGCCAAGGGCCACAAGAAGAGACCCAGTACTTC.